Below, one T cell receptor beta chain is given with its context. The data were produced by immunoSEQ multiplex PCR, yet TCRdb's version contains in-frame clones alone and is incomplete. This sample has about 15,000 clones, with over 80% found just once. The record originates from a study of T cell repertoires in ileal Crohn's disease. With 3 bases clipped from V and 4 bases from J, the junction kept 5 bases outside the gene matches. The CDR3 length is 15 residues. Germline CDR1 reads LNHDA; CDR2 reads SQIVND (reference sequence). This chain uses TRBV19 with TRBJ2-5; 10 nucleotides agree with TRBD1. This receptor was obtained from an adult with Crohn's disease. Sequencing input: ileal tissue. This chain's CDR3 is CASSIWDRGGETQYF. CDR3 bases: TGTGCCAGTAGTATCTGGGACAGGGGTGGAGAGACCCAGTACTTC. The full variable domain, with the rest looked up from reference TRBV19 and TRBJ2-5, is DGGITQSPKYLFRKEGQNVTLSCEQNLNHDAMYWYRQDPGQGLRLIYYSQIVNDFQKGDIAEGYSVSREKKESFPLTVTSAQKNPTAFYLCASSIWDRGGETQYFGPGTRLLVL.